One T cell receptor beta chain is described in this entry. V was trimmed by 5 bases and J by 4 bases, leaving 8 bases between them. This CDR3 contains 11 residues. In germline, CDR1 is SQVTM, CDR2 ANQGSEA. Libraries were prepared by immunoSEQ multiplex PCR; TCRdb keeps only in-frame clonotypes and omits some of them. Of 60,000 to 65,000 clones listed, about 95% are singletons. This sample is part of a study of cytomegalovirus exposure and HLA in healthy donors. The V and J genes are TRBV29-1 and TRBJ1-1; D possibly corresponds to TRBD1 (6 bases). The sample comprised PBMCs. The sequence derives from a woman aged 18-29 years in good health and CMV-seropositive. This chain's CDR3 is CSVQGTTEAFF. The CDR3 DNA reads as TGCAGCGTTCAGGGGACCACTGAAGCTTTCTTT.